This T cell receptor (beta chain) is from a study of blood T cell repertoires in COVID-19 (TCRdb year 2020). For context, the study as a whole: Collaborator samples came from the United States, Italy and Spain and covered acute and convalescent phases of COVID-19. The prospective study material was composed of cDNA or gDNA derived from T cells, B-cell-depleted T cells, or PBMCs. The dataset comprised deeply sampled blood TCRbeta repertoires from subjects exposed to, actively infected with, or recovered from COVID-19. A freely available public database, intended as a resource for researchers studying the immune response to SARS-CoV-2, is where the repertoires were released. The samples were drawn from two sources: the first 160 participants of the ongoing ImmuneRACE study, and 1,200 or so subjects contributed by 6 global collaborators. The sample metadata nearly always contained a de-identified subject ID, COVID-19 status, age in years and sex. Where HLA class I and class II types were available, the types were taken from metadata supplied by the sample provider, not from assay-based typing.

TCRbeta CDR3 regions were amplified from genomic DNA by means of the immunoSEQ Assay, a bias-controlled multiplex PCR. From the authors' description of their analysis: Nucleated cell counts per sample were estimated from amplification of reference gene primers within the assay. To quantify the absolute abundance of each unique TCRbeta CDR3 rearrangement, sequence reads were collapsed and filtered. For each sample, productive Simpson clonality was calculated as the square root of Simpson's diversity index over productive rearrangements. TCRdb mirrors the immuneACCESS table, restricted to in-frame sequences. Some clones are absent from its copies; in checked studies, under half trace to an unresolved V gene, and the reason for the others is unknown. V and J calls and clone size are as listed in that table; D and trimming were resolved from the DNA. Across this sample there are about 200,000 clones, with approximately 80% seen only once. Roughly 12% of the sample rests with the top ten.

Overall results and qualifications from the work: How much clinical and demographic metadata was included differed by source and by participant, and the metadata was provided uncurated.

Unmatched junction bases come to 11, with V trimmed by 4 bases and J by 7 bases. Inclusive of the bounding cysteine and phenylalanine, the CDR3 is 16 residues long. Only the CDR3 part of the read is kept: 48 bases, read in frame from the first base. CDR1 and CDR2 are read off the germline V gene as SGHRS and YFSETQ. A second Seattle source provided samples from volunteer blood donors who had recovered from COVID-19. The collaborating institutions used their own protocols to collect whole blood in K2EDTA tubes. Collaborator samples were shipped for TCRbeta analysis as frozen whole blood, isolated PBMCs, or DNA extracted from either sample type. As regards this clone: The target of this receptor is not known. Base qualities are not provided; no much larger clone lies one nucleotide away.

This receptor was obtained from a man aged 45 to 65 who had recovered from COVID-19. The chain was built from TRBV5-1 and TRBJ1-6; 7 nucleotides in the junction match TRBD1. Input material: peripheral blood. The DNA sequence is TGCGCCAGCAGCCTCCGGACAGGAATCTTCAATTCACCCCTCCACTTT. Its translation is CASSLRTGIFNSPLHF.